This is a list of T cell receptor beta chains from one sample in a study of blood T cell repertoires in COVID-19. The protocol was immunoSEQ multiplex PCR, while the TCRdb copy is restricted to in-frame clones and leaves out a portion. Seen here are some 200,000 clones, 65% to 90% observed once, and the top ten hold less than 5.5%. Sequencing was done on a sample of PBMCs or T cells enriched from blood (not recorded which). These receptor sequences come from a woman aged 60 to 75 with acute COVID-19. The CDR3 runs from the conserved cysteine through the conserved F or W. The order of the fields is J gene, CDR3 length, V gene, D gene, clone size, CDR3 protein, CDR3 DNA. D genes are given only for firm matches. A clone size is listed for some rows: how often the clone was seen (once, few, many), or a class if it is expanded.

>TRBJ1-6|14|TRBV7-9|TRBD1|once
CASSPRQGDSPLHF
TGTGCCAGCAGCCCTCGACAGGGGGATTCACCCCTCCACTTT
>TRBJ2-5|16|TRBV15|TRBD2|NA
CATSRPRTSGEETQYF
TGTGCCACCAGCAGACCTCGGACTAGCGGGGAAGAGACCCAGTACTTC
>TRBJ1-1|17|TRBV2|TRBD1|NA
CASSEALSGTENTEAFF
TGTGCCAGCAGTGAAGCCCTATCCGGGACAGAGAACACTGAAGCTTTCTTT
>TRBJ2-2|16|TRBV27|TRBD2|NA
CASSLSGGANTGELFF
TGTGCCAGCAGTTTATCGGGAGGGGCGAACACCGGGGAGCTGTTTTTT
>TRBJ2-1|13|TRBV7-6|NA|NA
CASSLGGVGEQFF
TGTGCCAGCAGCTTAGGGGGAGTGGGGGAGCAGTTCTTC
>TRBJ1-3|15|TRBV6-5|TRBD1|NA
CASGQGALTGNTIYF
TGTGCCAGTGGACAGGGGGCTCTAACTGGAAACACCATATATTTT
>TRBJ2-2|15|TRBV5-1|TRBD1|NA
CASIPTGGRTGELFF
TGCGCCAGCATTCCGACAGGGGGCCGGACCGGGGAGCTGTTTTTT
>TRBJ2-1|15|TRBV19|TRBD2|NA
CASSIRSSGYNEQFF
TGTGCCAGTAGTATAAGGAGTAGCGGGTACAATGAGCAGTTCTTC
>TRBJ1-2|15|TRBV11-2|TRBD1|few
CASSQRTGADGGYTF
TGTGCCAGCAGCCAACGGACAGGGGCGGACGGTGGCTACACCTTC
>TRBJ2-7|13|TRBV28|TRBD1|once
CASSPGGDYEQYF
TGTGCCAGCAGTCCAGGGGGCGACTACGAGCAGTACTTC
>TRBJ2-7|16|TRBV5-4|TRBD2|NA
CASSLGGGLATRFVYF
TGTGCCAGCAGCTTGGGCGGGGGGCTAGCGACTCGGTTTGTGTACTTC
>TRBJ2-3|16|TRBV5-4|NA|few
CASSPGTPLGADTQYF
TGTGCCAGCAGCCCCGGAACGCCCTTAGGGGCAGATACGCAGTATTTT
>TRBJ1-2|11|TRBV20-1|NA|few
CSAPSGKGYTF
TGCAGTGCCCCTTCAGGGAAAGGCTACACCTTC
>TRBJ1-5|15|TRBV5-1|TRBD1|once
CASSHGQGLYQPQHF
TGCGCCAGCAGTCATGGACAGGGACTATATCAGCCCCAGCATTTT